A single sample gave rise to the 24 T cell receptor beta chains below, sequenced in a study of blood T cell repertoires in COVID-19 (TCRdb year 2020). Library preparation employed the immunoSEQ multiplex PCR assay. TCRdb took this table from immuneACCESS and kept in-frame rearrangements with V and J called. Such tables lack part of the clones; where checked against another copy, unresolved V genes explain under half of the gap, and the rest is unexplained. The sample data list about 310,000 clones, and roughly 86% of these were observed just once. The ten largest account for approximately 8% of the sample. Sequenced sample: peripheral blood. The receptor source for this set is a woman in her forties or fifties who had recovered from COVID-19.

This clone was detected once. The CDR3 bases are TGTGCCAGCGCGGGGGGAGGACCATACACAGATACGCAGTATTTT. Its protein product is CASAGGGPYTDTQYF. This chain links TRBV6-5 with TRBJ2-3, with 8 nucleotides matching TRBD2. The germline V gene has CDR1 MNHEY and CDR2 SVGAGI. V was clipped by 8 bases and J by 2 bases; unmatched bases: 9. The CDR3 is 15 amino acids.

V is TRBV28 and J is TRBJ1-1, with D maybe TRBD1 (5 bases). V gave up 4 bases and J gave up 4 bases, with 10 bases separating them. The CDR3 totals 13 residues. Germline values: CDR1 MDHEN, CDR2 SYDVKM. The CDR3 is CASSSGGGTEAFF. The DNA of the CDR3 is TGTGCCAGCAGTTCTGGGGGAGGCACTGAAGCTTTCTTT.

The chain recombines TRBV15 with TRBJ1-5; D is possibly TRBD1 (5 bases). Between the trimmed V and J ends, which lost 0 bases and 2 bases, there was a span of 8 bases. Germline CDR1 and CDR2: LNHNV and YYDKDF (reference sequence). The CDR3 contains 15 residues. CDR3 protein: CATSRDRAGNQPQHF. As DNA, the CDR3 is TGTGCCACCAGCAGAGACAGGGCGGGCAATCAGCCCCAGCATTTT.

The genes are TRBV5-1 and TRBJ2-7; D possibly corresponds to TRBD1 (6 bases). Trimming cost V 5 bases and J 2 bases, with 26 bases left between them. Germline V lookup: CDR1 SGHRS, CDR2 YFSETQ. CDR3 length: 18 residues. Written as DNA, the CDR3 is TGCGCCAGCAGATCCACACTACCTGGGGCAGGGGATACCTACGAGCAGTACTTC. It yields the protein CASRSTLPGAGDTYEQYF. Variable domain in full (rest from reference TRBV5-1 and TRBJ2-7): KAGVTQTPRYLIKTRGQQVTLSCSPISGHRSVSWYQQTPGQGLQFLFEYFSETQRNKGNFPGRFSGRQFSNSRSEMNVSTLELGDSALYLCASRSTLPGAGDTYEQYFGPGTRLTVT.

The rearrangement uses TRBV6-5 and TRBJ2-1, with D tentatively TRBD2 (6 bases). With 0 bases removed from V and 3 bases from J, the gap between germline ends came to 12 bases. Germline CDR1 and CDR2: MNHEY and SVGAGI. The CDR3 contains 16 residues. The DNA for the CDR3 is TGTGCCAGCAGTTACTCGATAGCGGCAATCTACAATGAGCAGTTCTTC. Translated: CASSYSIAAIYNEQFF.

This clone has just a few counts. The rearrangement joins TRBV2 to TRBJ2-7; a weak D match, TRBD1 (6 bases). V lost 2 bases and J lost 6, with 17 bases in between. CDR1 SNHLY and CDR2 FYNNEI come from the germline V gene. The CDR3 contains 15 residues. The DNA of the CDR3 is TGTGCCAGCAGTGAATCTTTGGGACAACTTGGCGAGCAGTACTTC. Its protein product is CASSESLGQLGEQYF. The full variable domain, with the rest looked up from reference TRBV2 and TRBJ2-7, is EPEVTQTPSHQVTQMGQEVILRCVPISNHLYFYWYRQILGQKVEFLVSFYNNEISEKSEIFDDQFSVERPDGSNFTLKIRSTKLEDSAMYFCASSESLGQLGEQYFGPGTRLTVT.

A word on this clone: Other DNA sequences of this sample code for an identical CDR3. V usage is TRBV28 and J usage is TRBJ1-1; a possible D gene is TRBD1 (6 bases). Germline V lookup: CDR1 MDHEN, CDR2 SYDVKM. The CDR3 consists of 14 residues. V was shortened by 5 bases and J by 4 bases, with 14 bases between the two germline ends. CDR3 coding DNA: TGTGCCAGCAGTCGGCAGGGGTTGGGCACTGAAGCTTTCTTT. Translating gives CASSRQGLGTEAFF.

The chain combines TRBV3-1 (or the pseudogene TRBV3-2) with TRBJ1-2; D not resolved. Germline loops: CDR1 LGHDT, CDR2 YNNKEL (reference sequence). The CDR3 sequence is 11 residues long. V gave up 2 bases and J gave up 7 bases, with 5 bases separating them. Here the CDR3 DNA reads TGTGCCAGCAGCCAACAGGCTGGCTACACCTTC. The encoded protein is CASSQQAGYTF.

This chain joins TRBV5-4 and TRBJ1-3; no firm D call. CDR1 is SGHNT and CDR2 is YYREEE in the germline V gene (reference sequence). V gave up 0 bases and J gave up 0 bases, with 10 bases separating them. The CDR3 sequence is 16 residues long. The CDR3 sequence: CASSLGGPRSGNTIYF. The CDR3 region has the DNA TGTGCCAGCAGCTTGGGAGGGCCCCGCTCTGGAAACACCATATATTTT.

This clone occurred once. The chain's CDR3 is CASSLVQGHSTDTQYF. As DNA, the CDR3 is TGTGCCAGCAGCTTAGTTCAGGGACATAGCACAGATACGCAGTATTTT. The chain is built from TRBV7-8 and TRBJ2-3, with D maybe TRBD1 (6 bases). V lost 1 base and J 0 bases, leaving 11 bases between the germline ends. This CDR3 spans 16 amino acids. Germline V gene sequence: CDR1 SGHVS, CDR2 FQNEAQ.

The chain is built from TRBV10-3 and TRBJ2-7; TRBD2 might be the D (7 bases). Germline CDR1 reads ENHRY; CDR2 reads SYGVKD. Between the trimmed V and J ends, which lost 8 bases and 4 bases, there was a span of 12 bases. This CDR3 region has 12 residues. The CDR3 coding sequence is TGTGCCATCGGGGGGAGGGGGTACGAGCAGTACTTC. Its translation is CAIGGRGYEQYF.

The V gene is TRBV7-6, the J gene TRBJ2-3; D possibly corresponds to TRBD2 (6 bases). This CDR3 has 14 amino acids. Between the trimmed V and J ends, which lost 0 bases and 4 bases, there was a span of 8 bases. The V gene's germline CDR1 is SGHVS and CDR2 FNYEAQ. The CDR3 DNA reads TGTGCCAGCAGCTTAGCGGGGGAGGCAGATACGCAGTATTTT. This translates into CASSLAGEADTQYF.

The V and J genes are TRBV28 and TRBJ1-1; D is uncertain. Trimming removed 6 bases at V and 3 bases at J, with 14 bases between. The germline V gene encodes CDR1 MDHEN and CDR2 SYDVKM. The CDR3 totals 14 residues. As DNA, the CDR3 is TGTGCCAGCAGGAGAGGCCGGCTTTACACTGAAGCTTTCTTT. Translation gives CASRRGRLYTEAFF. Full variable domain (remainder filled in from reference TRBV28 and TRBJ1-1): DVKVTQSSRYLVKRTGEKVFLECVQDMDHENMFWYRQDPGLGLRLIYFSYDVKMKEKGDIPEGYSVSREKKERFSLILESASTNQTSMYLCASRRGRLYTEAFFGQGTRLTVV.

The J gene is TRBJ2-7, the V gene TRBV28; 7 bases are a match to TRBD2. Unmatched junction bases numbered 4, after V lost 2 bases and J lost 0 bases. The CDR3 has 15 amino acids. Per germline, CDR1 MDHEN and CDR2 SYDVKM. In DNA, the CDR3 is TGTGCCAGCAGTTTACTAGCGGCAGGCTCCTACGAGCAGTACTTC. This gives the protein CASSLLAAGSYEQYF.

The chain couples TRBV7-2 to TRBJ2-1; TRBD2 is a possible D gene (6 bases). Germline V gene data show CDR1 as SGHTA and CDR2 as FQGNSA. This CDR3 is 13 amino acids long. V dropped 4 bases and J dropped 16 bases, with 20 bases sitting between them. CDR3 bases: TGTGCCAGCAGCTCGTTCCCCGGGGACTCGGGATTCTTC. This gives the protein CASSSFPGDSGFF.

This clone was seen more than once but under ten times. The CDR3 nucleotides are TGCAGGGCTTTCCGCGACAGGGCCTTTACTGAAGCTTTCTTT. Translating gives CRAFRDRAFTEAFF. This rearrangement joins TRBV29-1 to TRBJ1-1, with 7 bases identical to TRBD1. The germline V gene has CDR1 SQVTM and CDR2 ANQGSEA. This CDR3 comprises 14 residues.

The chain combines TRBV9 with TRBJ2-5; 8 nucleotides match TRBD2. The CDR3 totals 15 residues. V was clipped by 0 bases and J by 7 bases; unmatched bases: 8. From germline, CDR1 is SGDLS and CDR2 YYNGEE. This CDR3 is CASSVDGAGGRTQYF. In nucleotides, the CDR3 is TGTGCCAGCAGCGTAGACGGCGCGGGGGGTCGGACCCAGTACTTC.

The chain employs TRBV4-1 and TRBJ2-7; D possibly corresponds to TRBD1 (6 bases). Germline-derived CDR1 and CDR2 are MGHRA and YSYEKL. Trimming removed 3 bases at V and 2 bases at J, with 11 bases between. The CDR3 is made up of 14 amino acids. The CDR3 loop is CASSQTGLTYEQYF. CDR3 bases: TGCGCCAGCAGCCAGACAGGACTGACCTACGAGCAGTACTTC.

The CDR3 loop is CASSPGRFTEAFF. The CDR3 nucleotides read TGTGCCAGCAGTCCGGGGAGATTCACTGAAGCTTTCTTT. This chain joins TRBV6-5 and TRBJ1-1; D uncertain. This CDR3 is 13 amino acids long. Germline V CDR1 and CDR2: MNHEY, SVGAGI. The V end lost 5 bases, the J end lost 4 bases, and 11 bases lay between the germline ends.

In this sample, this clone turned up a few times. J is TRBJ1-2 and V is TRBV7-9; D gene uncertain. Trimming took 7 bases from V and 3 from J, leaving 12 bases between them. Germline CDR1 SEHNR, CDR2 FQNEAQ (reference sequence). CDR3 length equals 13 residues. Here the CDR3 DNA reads TGTGCCAGCACCCGGGAGGGTCACTATGGCTACACCTTC. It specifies CASTREGHYGYTF.

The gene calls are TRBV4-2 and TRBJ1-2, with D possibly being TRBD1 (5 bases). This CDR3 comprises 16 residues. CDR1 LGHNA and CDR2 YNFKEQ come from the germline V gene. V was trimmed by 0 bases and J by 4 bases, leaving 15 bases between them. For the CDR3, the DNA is TGTGCCAGCAGCCAAGATCAGGGATATGGAGCCTATGGCTACACCTTC. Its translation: CASSQDQGYGAYGYTF.

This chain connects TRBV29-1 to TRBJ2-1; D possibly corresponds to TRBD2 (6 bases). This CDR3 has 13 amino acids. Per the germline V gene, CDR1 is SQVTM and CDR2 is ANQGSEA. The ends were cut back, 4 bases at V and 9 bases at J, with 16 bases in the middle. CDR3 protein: CSVAGTRRSEQFF. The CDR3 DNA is TGCAGCGTTGCCGGGACTCGAAGGAGTGAGCAGTTCTTC.

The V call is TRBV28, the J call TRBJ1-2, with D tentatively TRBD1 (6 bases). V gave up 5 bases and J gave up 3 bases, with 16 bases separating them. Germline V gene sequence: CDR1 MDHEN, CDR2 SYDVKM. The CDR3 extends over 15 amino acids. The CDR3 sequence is CASSPRGRGDYGYTF. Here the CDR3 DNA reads TGTGCCAGCAGTCCTCGGGGGAGGGGGGACTATGGCTACACCTTC.

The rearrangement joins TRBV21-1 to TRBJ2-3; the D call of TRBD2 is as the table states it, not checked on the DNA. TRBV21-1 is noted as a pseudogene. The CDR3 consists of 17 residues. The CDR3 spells CASSSPVAPTSTDTQYF. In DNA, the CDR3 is TGTGCCAGCAGCTCGCCAGTCGCCCCGACTAGCACAGATACGCAGTATTTT.